This T cell receptor beta chain derives from a study of T-cell reconstitution after alpha-beta-depleted transplantation in children. There are many counts of this clonotype. Preparation of the TCRbeta library involved a method that used unique molecular identifiers. TCRdb analysed the PCR reads with MiXCR anew, one entry per CDR3 protein. The data hold more than 60,000 distinct CDR3 sequences, with 7% to 8% observed a single time. CDR3 size: 14 residues. The sequence was obtained from a human donor who donated a stem cell graft to a child with acute lymphoblastic leukemia. The input for sequencing was PBMCs from the stem cell graft donor, taken from the stem cell graft. This chain joins TRBV21-1 and TRBJ2-7; the DNA was not compared with TRBD1, the D call given in the table. TRBV21-1 constitutes a pseudogene. The CDR3 DNA reads TGTGCCAGCAGCAAAGCAGGCAGGGATATCGGGCAGTACTTC. This encodes CASSKAGRDIGQYF.